The 11 T cell receptor beta chains below were found in one sample sequenced in a study of shared clonotypes between healthy human individuals (TCRdb year 2020). The library was made by the immunoSEQ multiplex PCR assay. Not all clones reach the TCRdb copy of this immuneACCESS table, which keeps in-frame sequences only. Checked studies attribute under half of the gap to unresolved V genes and leave the rest unexplained. This sample is represented by around 2,000,000 clones; less than 95% of them were singletons. Jointly, the top ten make up 0.85% to 1.3% of the sample. CD8 naive samples consisted of CD45RO-negative cells that were positively selected for CCR7, yielding a CD45RA+CCR7+ population without TemRA cells. What was sequenced was naive CD8+ T cells sorted from blood. The cell subset or site label for this specimen denotes: CD45RA+CCR7+. These receptors were obtained from a man aged 18 to 35 in good health.

In the case of this clone: This specimen includes other DNA sequences encoding the same CDR3. The chain couples TRBV2 to TRBJ2-7; 7 bases fit TRBD2. CDR3 length: 14 amino acids. The V segment lost 1 base and the J segment 2 bases; nucleotides outside the gene matches: 2. Per germline, CDR1 SNHLY and CDR2 FYNNEI. The CDR3 DNA reads TGTGCCAGCAGTGAAGGGGGGGGACCCTACGAGCAGTACTTC. It specifies CASSEGGGPYEQYF. The full variable domain, rest sourced from reference TRBV2 and TRBJ2-7, is EPEVTQTPSHQVTQMGQEVILRCVPISNHLYFYWYRQILGQKVEFLVSFYNNEISEKSEIFDDQFSVERPDGSNFTLKIRSTKLEDSAMYFCASSEGGGPYEQYFGPGTRLTVT.

The chain carries TRBV19 and TRBJ2-3; 7 bases fit TRBD2. The junction had 2 bases not matched to a gene; V was cut back by 2 bases and J by 0 bases. Germline V lookup: CDR1 LNHDA, CDR2 SQIVND (reference sequence). This CDR3 contains 15 residues. CDR3 loop: CASSIPAGSTDTQYF. CDR3 bases: TGTGCCAGTAGTATACCAGCGGGGAGCACAGATACGCAGTATTTT.

The rearrangement uses TRBV27 and TRBJ1-1; tentatively, D is TRBD1 (6 bases). V was trimmed by 2 bases and J by 7 bases, leaving 14 bases between them. Germline V gene data show CDR1 as MNHEY and CDR2 as SMNVEV (reference sequence). This CDR3 is built from 14 residues. The CDR3, as DNA: TGTGCCAGCAGTTTAACATGGACAGTTAGTGAAGCTTTCTTT. Amino acid sequence: CASSLTWTVSEAFF.

CDR3 sequence reads: CASSPFGPLLSSGNTIYF. CDR3 bases: TGTGCCAGTAGTCCCTTTGGCCCTCTCCTAAGCTCTGGAAACACCATATATTTT. This rearrangement joins TRBV19 to TRBJ1-3; no firm D call. Germline V lookup: CDR1 LNHDA, CDR2 SQIVND (reference sequence). The CDR3 has 18 amino acids. The V gene lost 5 bases and the J gene lost 0 bases, with 20 bases spanning the gap.

The sample holds one count of this clone. The chain employs TRBV30 and TRBJ2-4; D remains ambiguous. V was shortened by 2 bases and J by 0 bases, with 23 bases between the two germline ends. The CDR3 loop spans 19 amino acids. Germline values: CDR1 GTSNPN, CDR2 SVGIG (reference sequence). CDR3 in amino acids: CAWSPIVTLQSLAKNIQYF. The DNA of the CDR3 is TGTGCCTGGAGTCCGATTGTTACTCTCCAATCTCTAGCCAAAAACATTCAGTACTTC.

Turning to this clone: The identical CDR3 is also encoded by other nucleotide sequences in the sample. The V and J genes are TRBV30 and TRBJ2-7; D may be TRBD1 (5 bases). Germline V lookup: CDR1 GTSNPN, CDR2 SVGIG (reference sequence). V was pared by 0 bases and J by 0 bases, with 12 bases between. The CDR3 length is 15 residues. CDR3 coding DNA: TGTGCCTGGAGTGTAGGGCAGGGTTTCTCCTACGAGCAGTACTTC. It specifies CAWSVGQGFSYEQYF.

The J gene is TRBJ1-4, the V gene TRBV7-2; D not certain. Germline values: CDR1 SGHTA, CDR2 FQGNSA. The ends were cut back, 2 bases at V and 0 bases at J, with 7 bases in the middle. The length of the CDR3 is 15 residues. The CDR3, as DNA: TGTGCCAGCAGCTTAATTCAGGCAACTAATGAAAAACTGTTTTTT. It specifies CASSLIQATNEKLFF. Drawing the rest from reference TRBV7-2 and TRBJ1-4, the complete variable domain is GAGVSQSPSNKVTEKGKDVELRCDPISGHTALYWYRQSLGQGLEFLIYFQGNSAPDKSGLPSDRFSAERTGGSVSTLTIQRTQQEDSAVYLCASSLIQATNEKLFFGSGTQLSVL.

The chain uses TRBV28 and TRBJ1-5; maybe TRBD1 (6 bases). Germline CDR1 is MDHEN and CDR2 is SYDVKM. This CDR3 has 15 residues. V gave up 6 bases and J gave up 11 bases, with 23 bases separating them. The CDR3: CASSSTPWGAPAQHF. The CDR3 nucleotides read TGTGCCAGCAGCTCTACCCCGTGGGGGGCTCCGGCCCAGCATTTT.

This clone was recorded only once. The chain is built from TRBV29-1 and TRBJ2-3, with 8 bases that match TRBD2. The trim removed 2 bases at V and 2 bases at J, leaving 6 bases unmatched. This CDR3 has 15 residues. Germline V gives CDR1 SQVTM, CDR2 ANQGSEA. The CDR3 loop reads CSVEYAGGPTDTQYF. The CDR3 nucleotides are TGCAGCGTTGAATACGCGGGGGGACCCACAGATACGCAGTATTTT.

A word on this clone: Possible read error: a much larger clone is one base away. The chain joins TRBV5-4 to TRBJ2-5, with D possibly being TRBD1 (5 bases). The length of the CDR3 is 13 residues. Germline CDR1 SGHNT, CDR2 YYREEE (reference sequence). Trimming left V 0 bases short and J 3 bases short, with 6 bases between. The CDR3 DNA reads TGTGCCAGCAGCTTGGTACAGGAAGAGACCCAGTACTTC. This gives the protein CASSLVQEETQYF.

As for this clone: Other DNA sequences from this sample encode an identical CDR3 as well. The rearrangement links TRBV9 to TRBJ2-7; D assignment may be TRBD1 or TRBD2 (5 bases each). Germline CDR1 and CDR2: SGDLS and YYNGEE. The CDR3 has 13 amino acids. Trimming cost V 4 bases and J 3 bases, with 11 bases left between them. The CDR3 is CASSPRGGYEQYF. Written as DNA, the CDR3 is TGTGCCAGCAGCCCTCGGGGCGGCTACGAGCAGTACTTC.